This passage covers 27 T cell receptor beta chains from one sample sequenced in a study of CD8+ T cells in alopecia areata. Extracted RNA was reverse transcribed into cDNA, the sequencing template. Clones were read by immunoSEQ multiplex PCR, and TCRdb kept only the in-frame ones, dropping some. The sample has around 200,000 clones; about 60% are singletons. Indicated treatment: oral pan-JAK inhibitor, 5-10 mg twice daily. Here the sequenced sample was CD8+ T cells sorted from blood, taken at week 24, from a patient treated with tofacitinib. The source of these receptors is a human donor with alopecia areata.

The chain is built from TRBV9 and TRBJ1-2; D gene ambiguous. CDR1 is SGDLS, CDR2 YYNGEE, per germline. The CDR3 runs 13 residues. The germline V and J ends were trimmed by 0 bases and 8 bases, with 11 bases remaining between them. The chain's CDR3 is CASSVGGSGGYTF. CDR3 nucleotides: TGTGCCAGCAGCGTAGGAGGCTCGGGGGGCTACACCTTC.

Turning to this clone: A far larger clone is just one base off, so this is likely a read error. This sample also contains other DNA sequences that code for the same CDR3. In DNA form, the CDR3 reads TGTGCCAGCAGCGTAGGGGACACTGAAGCTTTCTTT. Its translation is CASSVGDTEAFF. The gene calls are TRBV9 and TRBJ1-1; D is unresolved. Trimming removed 0 bases at V and 3 bases at J, with 3 bases between. The germline V gene encodes CDR1 SGDLS and CDR2 YYNGEE. CDR3 length: 12 residues.

V and J are TRBV29-1 and TRBJ1-2; no clear D gene. The CDR3 spans 11 residues. Germline loops: CDR1 SQVTM, CDR2 ANQGSEA. V shed 1 base and J shed 7 bases, with 7 bases lying between them. The CDR3 spells CSVEAVGGYTF. The DNA for the CDR3 is TGCAGCGTTGAAGCCGTAGGTGGCTACACCTTC.

This rearrangement joins TRBV19 to TRBJ1-5; perhaps TRBD1 as D (5 bases). The CDR3 consists of 15 residues. The V end was cut by 1 base, the J end by 3 bases, with 10 bases between. Per germline, CDR1 LNHDA and CDR2 SQIVND (reference sequence). CDR3 nucleotides: TGTGCCAGTAGTATAGTCGGGGGGGACAATCAGCCCCAGCATTTT. Amino acids: CASSIVGGDNQPQHF.

The chain has TRBV5-1 and TRBJ2-2; D is unclear. Germline assignment: CDR1 SGHRS and CDR2 YFSETQ. The ends were cut back, 0 bases at V and 7 bases at J, with 7 bases in the middle. This CDR3 has 13 amino acids. The CDR3 DNA sequence: TGCGCCAGCAGCTTGGAGATCATCGGGGAGCTGTTTTTT. Protein product: CASSLEIIGELFF.

This clone was observed a few times. This sequence joins TRBV7-9 and TRBJ2-1, with a weak D call TRBD2 (7 bases). Germline-derived CDR1 and CDR2 are SEHNR and FQNEAQ (reference sequence). There are 12 residues in the CDR3. V was pared by 4 bases and J by 9 bases, with 10 bases between. This CDR3 reads CASSSGGFEQFF. The CDR3 DNA sequence: TGTGCCAGCAGCTCGGGGGGCTTTGAGCAGTTCTTC.

This clone was seen only a few times. The chain joins TRBV4-1 to TRBJ2-7, with D possibly being TRBD2 (7 bases). Trimming shortened V by 3 bases and J by 1 base, and 19 bases separated the two germline ends. Germline CDR1 is MGHRA and CDR2 is YSYEKL. This CDR3 region has 17 residues. The CDR3 loop is CASSQVFSGGLSYEQYF. The CDR3 region has the DNA TGCGCCAGCAGCCAGGTTTTTTCGGGGGGCCTTTCCTACGAGCAGTACTTC.

This clone was counted between two and nine times. The chain is built from TRBV29-1 and TRBJ2-7, with TRBD1 as a possible D gene (6 bases). Germline CDR1 reads SQVTM; CDR2 reads ANQGSEA. Trimming shortened V by 1 base and J by 4 bases, and 23 bases separated the two germline ends. CDR3 length: 17 amino acids. The CDR3 sequence: CSVEARGKDRVPYEQYF. The CDR3 nucleotides are TGCAGCGTTGAAGCCAGGGGTAAAGACCGAGTACCGTACGAGCAGTACTTC.

This chain uses TRBV6-5 with TRBJ2-1, with D possibly being TRBD1 or TRBD2 (6 bases each). Trimming shortened V by 10 bases and J by 7 bases, and 23 bases separated the two germline ends. This CDR3 region has 15 residues. The germline V gene encodes CDR1 MNHEY and CDR2 SVGAGI. As DNA, the CDR3 is TGTGCCACCATAGGGGGAGGATCCAAGGGGAATGAGCAGTTCTTC. Its translation is CATIGGGSKGNEQFF.

This clone appeared a single time. The chain combines TRBV7-9 with TRBJ2-1; D remains unclear. This CDR3 is built from 17 residues. Germline loops: CDR1 SEHNR, CDR2 FQNEAQ (reference sequence). Trimming stripped 1 base from V and 5 bases from J, with 18 bases between. The CDR3 loop is CASSLEFRAAVDNEQFF. The CDR3 region has the DNA TGTGCCAGCAGCTTAGAATTTCGGGCAGCCGTGGACAATGAGCAGTTCTTC.

The V call is TRBV9, the J call TRBJ2-3; TRBD1 might be the D (5 bases). The length of the CDR3 is 17 residues. V lost 3 bases to trimming and J lost 3 bases, with 20 bases between them. Germline CDR1 and CDR2: SGDLS and YYNGEE. The CDR3 sequence is CASSEPSQGPETDTQYF. CDR3 sequence (DNA): TGTGCCAGCAGCGAGCCCTCTCAGGGCCCTGAAACAGATACGCAGTATTTT.

The chain couples TRBV27 to TRBJ1-5, with 7 bases aligning to TRBD1. CDR3 size: 14 residues. After removal of 4 bases from V and 4 bases from J, the junction contained 4 bases not matched to a gene. Germline-derived CDR1 and CDR2 are MNHEY and SMNVEV (reference sequence). CDR3 region: CASSSKGANQPQHF. CDR3 coding DNA: TGTGCCAGCAGTTCAAAGGGGGCAAATCAGCCCCAGCATTTT.

The sample holds one count of this clone. The V and J genes are TRBV13 and TRBJ2-2; D perhaps matches TRBD1 (5 bases). The CDR3 has 16 amino acids. Germline V gene sequence: CDR1 PRHDT, CDR2 FYEKMQ (reference sequence). V lost 3 bases, J lost 1 base, and 12 bases lay in between. CDR3 DNA sequence: TGTGCCAGCAGCTTTAGGACACACGGGAACACCGGGGAGCTGTTTTTT. Translation gives CASSFRTHGNTGELFF.

The chain uses TRBV10-3 and TRBJ1-1; D remains ambiguous. Germline CDR1 is ENHRY and CDR2 is SYGVKD. This CDR3 comprises 11 residues. The V and J ends lost 6 bases and 9 bases respectively, with 11 bases between them. CDR3 residues: CAIRSGTKAFF. The CDR3, as DNA: TGTGCCATCAGATCTGGAACCAAAGCTTTCTTT.

The rearrangement uses TRBV30 and TRBJ1-5; TRBD1 agrees at 11 bases. This CDR3 is built from 14 residues. With 3 bases clipped from V and 9 bases from J, the junction kept 7 bases outside the gene matches. Germline assignment: CDR1 GTSNPN and CDR2 SVGIG (reference sequence). This CDR3 is CAWSPGTGGRPQHF. The CDR3 region has the DNA TGTGCCTGGAGCCCCGGGACAGGGGGACGGCCCCAGCATTTT. Drawing the rest from reference TRBV30 and TRBJ1-5, the complete variable domain is SQTIHQWPATLVQPVGSPLSLECTVEGTSNPNLYWYRQAAGRGLQLLFYSVGIGQISSEVPQNLSASRPQDRQFILSSKKLLLSDSGFYLCAWSPGTGGRPQHFGDGTRLSIL.

The chain uses TRBV27 and TRBJ2-6, with D possibly TRBD1 on 5 matching bases. The CDR3 has 13 amino acids. V was pared by 6 bases and J by 2 bases, with 5 bases between. Germline V gives CDR1 MNHEY, CDR2 SMNVEV (reference sequence). CDR3 sequence (DNA): TGTGCCAGCAGGGGGCCTGGGGCCAACGTCCTGACTTTC. Protein sequence: CASRGPGANVLTF.

This clone was seen a few times. The chain is built from TRBV27 and TRBJ1-1; D is perhaps TRBD1 (5 bases). The V end lost 5 bases, the J end lost 6 bases, and 19 bases lay between the germline ends. Germline CDR1 is MNHEY and CDR2 is SMNVEV (reference sequence). The CDR3 has 15 amino acids. Here the CDR3 reads CASSVYGTGVAEAFF. In DNA, the CDR3 is TGTGCCAGCAGTGTATACGGGACGGGAGTTGCTGAAGCTTTCTTT.

This clone was counted between two and nine times. V and J are TRBV27 and TRBJ1-5; D is undetermined. Trimming removed 2 bases at V and 7 bases at J, with 9 bases between. This CDR3 has 13 residues. Germline-derived CDR1 and CDR2 are MNHEY and SMNVEV (reference sequence). As DNA, the CDR3 is TGTGCCAGCAGTTTAGTTGTGGACCAGCCCCAGCATTTT. Its protein product is CASSLVVDQPQHF.

This clone was seen a few times. This chain connects TRBV29-1 to TRBJ2-7, with 7 bases identical to TRBD1. J was trimmed by 3 bases and V by 8 bases; bases with no gene match: 7. This CDR3 is built from 12 residues. Germline loops: CDR1 SQVTM, CDR2 ANQGSEA. CDR3 in amino acids: CSTVDRDYEQYF. CDR3 coding DNA: TGCAGCACGGTAGACAGGGACTACGAGCAGTACTTC.

This clone was counted only a few times. Other DNA sequences in the same sample also yield this CDR3. This rearrangement joins TRBV29-1 to TRBJ1-2, with D unresolved. Looked up from germline, CDR1 is SQVTM and CDR2 is ANQGSEA. This CDR3 is 13 amino acids long. V lost 0 bases to trimming and J lost 0 bases, with 5 bases between them. CDR3 sequence (DNA): TGCAGCGTTGAAGATAACCCTAACTATGGCTACACCTTC. Its protein is CSVEDNPNYGYTF.

A few counts support this clone. V is TRBV23-1 and J is TRBJ2-7, with D perhaps TRBD1 (6 bases). TRBV23-1 is known as an ORF, though its function is uncertain. This CDR3 region has 16 residues. V lost 4 bases, J lost 0 bases, and 16 bases lay in between. CDR3 bases: TGCGCCAGCAGTCCACCCCACAGGGCCGACTCCTACGAGCAGTACTTC. Translated: CASSPPHRADSYEQYF.

The rearrangement joins TRBV30 to TRBJ2-7, with 7 positions matching TRBD2. CDR1 is GTSNPN and CDR2 is SVGIG in the germline V gene (reference sequence). V dropped 3 bases and J dropped 0; count of bases not matched to a gene: 8. The CDR3 has 15 residues. CDR3 in amino acids: CAWSGLGLSSYEQYF. The DNA of the CDR3 is TGTGCCTGGAGCGGACTAGGATTGAGCTCCTACGAGCAGTACTTC.

V gene TRBV11-2 combines with J gene TRBJ2-5; D gene uncertain. V shed 0 bases and J shed 5 bases, with 4 bases lying between them. The germline gives CDR1 SGHAT, CDR2 FQNNGV. The length of the CDR3 is 12 residues. CDR3 DNA sequence: TGTGCCAGCAGCTTAGAGAGGGAGACCCAGTACTTC. Translation: CASSLERETQYF.

This chain joins TRBV30 and TRBJ2-6; TRBD1 is a possible D gene (6 bases). This CDR3 is built from 17 residues. Between the trimmed V and J ends, which lost 5 bases and 0 bases, there was a span of 17 bases. From germline, CDR1 is GTSNPN and CDR2 SVGIG (reference sequence). The CDR3: CAWEEQGRASGANVLTF. CDR3 DNA sequence: TGTGCCTGGGAGGAACAGGGTAGGGCCTCTGGGGCCAACGTCCTGACTTTC. Full variable domain (outside the CDR3, taken from reference TRBV30 and TRBJ2-6): SQTIHQWPATLVQPVGSPLSLECTVEGTSNPNLYWYRQAAGRGLQLLFYSVGIGQISSEVPQNLSASRPQDRQFILSSKKLLLSDSGFYLCAWEEQGRASGANVLTFGAGSRLTVL.

The chain employs TRBV30 and TRBJ2-2; no definite D call. The CDR3 runs 12 residues. Trimming shortened V by 4 bases and J by 4 bases, and 7 bases separated the two germline ends. CDR1 GTSNPN and CDR2 SVGIG come from the germline V gene (reference sequence). This CDR3 is CAWIIATGELFF. The CDR3 DNA reads as TGTGCCTGGATTATAGCCACCGGGGAGCTGTTTTTT.

This chain links TRBV27 with TRBJ1-5, with D possibly matching TRBD1 (5 bases). V dropped 11 bases and J dropped 0 bases, with 14 bases sitting between them. CDR1 is MNHEY and CDR2 is SMNVEV in the germline V gene (reference sequence). This CDR3 spans 14 amino acids. CDR3 amino acids: CAAGGGYSNQPQHF. CDR3 bases: TGTGCCGCGGGCGGGGGGTATAGCAATCAGCCCCAGCATTTT.

V usage is TRBV11-1 and J usage is TRBJ2-1; the D call may be TRBD1 or TRBD2 (5 bases each). The CDR3 is 15 residues long. Germline V gene data show CDR1 as SGHAT and CDR2 as FQDESV (reference sequence). V lost 0 bases and J lost 10, with 16 bases in between. The CDR3 loop is CASSLAEWRGVEQFF. The DNA of the CDR3 is TGTGCCAGCAGCTTAGCGGAGTGGAGAGGGGTCGAGCAGTTCTTC.